Below are 17 T cell receptor beta chains sequenced from a single sample in a study of T cell responses to AZD1222 COVID-19 vaccine. The assay was immunoSEQ multiplex PCR, and TCRdb's table has in-frame clones only and misses some. The sample has tens of thousands of clones; roughly 85% are singletons. The sample consisted of peripheral blood, taken on day 0 of AZD1222 vaccination. These receptors originate from an adult in good health.

J is TRBJ1-1 and V is TRBV2; tentatively, D is TRBD1 (5 bases). Trimming took 6 bases from V and 1 from J, leaving 12 bases between them. Germline values: CDR1 SNHLY, CDR2 FYNNEI. The CDR3 sequence is 14 residues long. CDR3 bases: TGTGCCAGCAGACTGGGGGGTGGGAACACTGAAGCTTTCTTT. Amino acid sequence: CASRLGGGNTEAFF.

V is TRBV5-5 and J is TRBJ1-5, with D uncertain. The V gene lost 2 bases and the J gene lost 2 bases, with 11 bases spanning the gap. The germline V gene has CDR1 SGHKS and CDR2 YYEKEE (reference sequence). The CDR3 length is 15 residues. The CDR3 here is CASSFKAGGNQPQHF. CDR3 DNA: TGTGCCAGCAGCTTCAAGGCTGGGGGCAATCAGCCCCAGCATTTT. Variable domain in full (rest from reference TRBV5-5 and TRBJ1-5): DAGVTQSPTHLIKTRGQQVTLRCSPISGHKSVSWYQQVLGQGPQFIFQYYEKEERGRGNFPDRFSARQFPNYSSELNVNALLLGDSALYLCASSFKAGGNQPQHFGDGTRLSIL.

The chain recombines TRBV9 with TRBJ1-1; 7 bases align to TRBD1. Germline CDR1 reads SGDLS; CDR2 reads YYNGEE. The ends lost 3 bases at V and 8 bases at J; junction bases unmatched: 10. The CDR3 extends over 14 amino acids. Here the CDR3 reads CASSAGSTGPEAFF. CDR3 coding DNA: TGTGCCAGCAGCGCAGGATCGACAGGGCCGGAAGCTTTCTTT.

V is TRBV28 and J is TRBJ1-2; no definite D call. V was pared by 2 bases and J by 0 bases, with 10 bases between. This CDR3 contains 15 residues. Germline CDR1 is MDHEN and CDR2 is SYDVKM. The CDR3 nucleotides are TGTGCCAGCAGTTTAAGGCTAGGAGCTAACTATGGCTACACCTTC. It specifies CASSLRLGANYGYTF.

The V gene is TRBV21-1, the J gene TRBJ2-7; TRBD1 is the table's D call and was not checked against the DNA. TRBV21-1 is a recognized pseudogene. The length of the CDR3 is 14 residues. The CDR3 loop is CASSSYRGRNEQYF. Here the CDR3 DNA reads TGTGCCAGCAGCAGTTACAGGGGGCGGAACGAGCAGTACTTC.

This clone occurred a few times. The chain has TRBV7-9 and TRBJ2-7, with 8 bases identical to TRBD1. Germline values: CDR1 SEHNR, CDR2 FQNEAQ (reference sequence). With V trimmed by 5 bases and J by 0 bases, 0 bases remained unmatched. The CDR3 covers 13 residues. The CDR3 DNA reads as TGTGCCAGCAGCCAGGGGGCCTCCTACGAGCAGTACTTC. Translated: CASSQGASYEQYF.

The chain uses TRBV18 and TRBJ1-6, with 9 positions matching TRBD1. Germline values: CDR1 KGHSH, CDR2 LQKENI. The CDR3 totals 16 residues. Unmatched junction bases numbered 7, after V lost 3 bases and J lost 7 bases. The CDR3 DNA follows: TGTGCCAGCTCACCTCGGGACAGGGTGGAGAATTCACCCCTCCACTTT. It is translated as CASSPRDRVENSPLHF.

This chain's CDR3 is CASSQEWETQYF. The DNA for the CDR3 is TGTGCCAGCAGTCAGGAGTGGGAGACCCAGTACTTC. J is TRBJ2-5 and V is TRBV28; D ambiguous. Between the trimmed V and J ends, which lost 5 bases and 5 bases, there was a span of 9 bases. Germline values: CDR1 MDHEN, CDR2 SYDVKM. The CDR3 is 12 amino acids.

The gene calls are TRBV19 and TRBJ1-1; no clear D. The length of the CDR3 is 14 residues. Germline CDR1 is LNHDA and CDR2 is SQIVND (reference sequence). Trimming left V 3 bases short and J 5 bases short, with 13 bases between. The CDR3 loop reads CASSIEGGGTEAFF. CDR3 sequence (DNA): TGTGCCAGTAGTATCGAAGGTGGAGGAACTGAAGCTTTCTTT. Drawing the rest from reference TRBV19 and TRBJ1-1, the complete variable domain is DGGITQSPKYLFRKEGQNVTLSCEQNLNHDAMYWYRQDPGQGLRLIYYSQIVNDFQKGDIAEGYSVSREKKESFPLTVTSAQKNPTAFYLCASSIEGGGTEAFFGQGTRLTVV.

The rearrangement uses TRBV2 and TRBJ1-1; D not certain. Trimming took 4 bases from V and 2 from J, leaving 8 bases between them. The germline CDR1 and CDR2 sequences are SNHLY and FYNNEI. The CDR3 runs 13 residues. Written as DNA, the CDR3 is TGTGCCAGCAGTGCAACAGCTAACACTGAAGCTTTCTTT. It encodes CASSATANTEAFF.

About this clone: Distinct nucleotide sequences in the sample also encode this CDR3. This chain uses TRBV27 with TRBJ2-7; 7 bases match TRBD2. V was pared by 5 bases and J by 3 bases, with 4 bases of the junction left unmatched. This CDR3 has 13 amino acids. CDR1 MNHEY and CDR2 SMNVEV come from the germline V gene (reference sequence). The DNA for the CDR3 is TGTGCCAGCAGTCCCTCGGGGGGCTACGAGCAGTACTTC. As protein: CASSPSGGYEQYF.

The chain has TRBV3-1 (or the pseudogene TRBV3-2) and TRBJ1-5; perhaps TRBD1 as D (6 bases). The CDR3 is 14 amino acids. Germline CDR1 is LGHDT and CDR2 is YNNKEL (reference sequence). V lost 1 base and J 4 bases, leaving 8 bases between the germline ends. CDR3 amino acids: CASSQATGNQPQHF. DNA of the CDR3: TGTGCCAGCAGCCAAGCCACAGGGAATCAGCCCCAGCATTTT.

The V gene is TRBV28, the J gene TRBJ2-2, with a tentative D call TRBD1 (5 bases). The V and J ends lost 4 bases and 1 base respectively, with 13 bases between them. This CDR3 has 16 amino acids. CDR1 is MDHEN and CDR2 is SYDVKM in the germline V gene. The CDR3 region has the DNA TGTGCCAGCAGTTATCAGGCAGGGCAGAACACCGGGGAGCTGTTTTTT. It encodes CASSYQAGQNTGELFF.

This clone was counted a few times. V usage is TRBV5-1 and J usage is TRBJ2-2; D tentatively reads TRBD1 or TRBD2 (5 bases each). The germline V gene encodes CDR1 SGHRS and CDR2 YFSETQ. The V and J ends lost 4 bases and 0 bases respectively, with 19 bases between them. The CDR3 sequence is 18 residues long. This chain's CDR3 is CASSDRSGGFTNTGELFF. CDR3 sequence (DNA): TGCGCCAGCAGCGATAGGTCTGGGGGATTCACGAACACCGGGGAGCTGTTTTTT.

Only a few counts were recorded for this clone. CDR3 in DNA: TGTGCCAGCAGCCAAGAGGGTAGGGCAGATGGCTACACCTTC. It is translated as CASSQEGRADGYTF. The chain carries TRBV14 and TRBJ1-2; D gene ambiguous. V lost 0 bases to trimming and J lost 6 bases, with 11 bases between them. The germline V gene encodes CDR1 SGHDN and CDR2 FVKESK. The CDR3 extends over 14 amino acids.

The chain has TRBV6-5 and TRBJ2-7; perhaps D is TRBD1 or TRBD2 (5 bases each). The CDR3 is 13 amino acids. V was pared by 4 bases and J by 4 bases, with 11 bases between. Germline CDR1 MNHEY, CDR2 SVGAGI. DNA for the CDR3: TGTGCCAGCAGTTTGAGGGGTTCGTACGAGCAGTACTTC. Encoded protein: CASSLRGSYEQYF.

The chain combines TRBV28 with TRBJ2-7; 9 bases line up with TRBD1. CDR3 length equals 17 residues. Germline loops: CDR1 MDHEN, CDR2 SYDVKM. The J segment lost 0 bases and the V segment lost 2 bases, leaving 8 bases of the junction unmatched. The CDR3 DNA reads TGTGCCAGCAGTTTAAGGGCGGGACAGGGTGTCTCCTACGAGCAGTACTTC. It encodes CASSLRAGQGVSYEQYF.